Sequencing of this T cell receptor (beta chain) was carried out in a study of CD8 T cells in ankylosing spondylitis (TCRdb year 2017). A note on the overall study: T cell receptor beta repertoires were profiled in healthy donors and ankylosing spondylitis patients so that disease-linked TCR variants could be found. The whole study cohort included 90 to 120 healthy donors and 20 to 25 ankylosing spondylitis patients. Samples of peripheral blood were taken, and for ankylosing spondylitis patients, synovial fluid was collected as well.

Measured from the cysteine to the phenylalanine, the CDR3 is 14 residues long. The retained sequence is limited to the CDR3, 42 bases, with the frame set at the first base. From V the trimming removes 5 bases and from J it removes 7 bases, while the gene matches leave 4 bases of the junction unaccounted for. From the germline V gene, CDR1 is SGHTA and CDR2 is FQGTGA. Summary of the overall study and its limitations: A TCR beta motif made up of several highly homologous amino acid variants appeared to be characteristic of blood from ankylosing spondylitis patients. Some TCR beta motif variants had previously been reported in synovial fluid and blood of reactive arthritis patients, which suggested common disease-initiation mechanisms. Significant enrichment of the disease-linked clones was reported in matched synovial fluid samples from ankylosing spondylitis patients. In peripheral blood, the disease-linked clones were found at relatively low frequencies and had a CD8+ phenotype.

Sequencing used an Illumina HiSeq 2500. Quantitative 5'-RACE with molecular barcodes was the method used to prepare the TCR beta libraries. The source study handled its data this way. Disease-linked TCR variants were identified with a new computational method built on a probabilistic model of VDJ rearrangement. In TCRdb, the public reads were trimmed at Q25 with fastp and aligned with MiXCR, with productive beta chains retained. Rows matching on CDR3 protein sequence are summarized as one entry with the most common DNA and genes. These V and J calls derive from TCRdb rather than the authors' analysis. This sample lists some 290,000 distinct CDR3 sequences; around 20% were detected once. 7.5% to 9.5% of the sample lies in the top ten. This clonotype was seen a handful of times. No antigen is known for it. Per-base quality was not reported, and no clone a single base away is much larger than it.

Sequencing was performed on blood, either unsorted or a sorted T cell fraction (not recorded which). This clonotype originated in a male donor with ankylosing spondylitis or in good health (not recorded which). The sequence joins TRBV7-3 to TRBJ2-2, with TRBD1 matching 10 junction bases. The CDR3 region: CASSGTGVGGELFF. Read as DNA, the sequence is TGTGCCAGCAGCGGGACAGGGGTTGGCGGGGAGCTGTTTTTT.